The rows below give T cell receptor beta chains drawn from one sample of a study of quantifying T cell responses using KT2 cells. TCRdb redid the calling of the UMI-ligation and nested PCR reads with MiXCR, one entry per CDR3 protein. The sample lists tens of thousands of distinct CDR3 sequences; about 12% were seen once. The sequenced material came from PBMCs spiked with cells of the T cell clone KT2. The receptors were sampled from a human donor. CDR3s leave out the opening cysteine and the closing phenylalanine or tryptophan.

>TRBV20-1
SARGLRGGNNQPQH
>TRBV7-9
ASSSDRSSGANVLT
>TRBV20-1
SASWEPAGNTIY
>TRBV7-8
ASSLVGGDGADTQY
>TRBV12-3/TRBV12-4
ASSLGFPNTEAF
>TRBV6-1
ASTPGGVDAQY
>TRBV7-8
ASSLTVFGEQPQH
>TRBV12-3/TRBV12-4
ASRGAGNTIY
>TRBV27
ASSLVGQGAPGANVLT
>TRBV27
ASSLFGGPGNQPQH
>TRBV12-3/TRBV12-4
ASSLALGSPEAF
>TRBV5-4
ASSPGTSGALEQF
>TRBV6-2/TRBV6-3
ASSSWGQGADEQY
>TRBV20-1
GTTGTSDEQY
>TRBV4-1
ASSQVPPGQGADTQY
>TRBV14
ASSPLGPEPLH
>TRBV6-2/TRBV6-3
ASSYPTGSQPQH
>TRBV7-2
ASSLVQGGADYT
>TRBV6-1
ASNSPQGTHTDTQY
>TRBV29-1
SVAGGGANYGYT
>TRBV9
ASSVKQGDGYT